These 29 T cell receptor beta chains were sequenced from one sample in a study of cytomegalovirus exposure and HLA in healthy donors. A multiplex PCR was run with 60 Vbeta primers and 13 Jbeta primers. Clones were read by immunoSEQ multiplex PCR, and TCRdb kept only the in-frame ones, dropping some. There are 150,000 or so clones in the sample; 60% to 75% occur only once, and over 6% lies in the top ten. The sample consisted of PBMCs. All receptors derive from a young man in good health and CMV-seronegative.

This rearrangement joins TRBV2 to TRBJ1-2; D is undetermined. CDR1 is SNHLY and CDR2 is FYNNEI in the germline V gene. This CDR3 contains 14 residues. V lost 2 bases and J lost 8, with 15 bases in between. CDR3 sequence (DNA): TGTGCCAGCAGTGAAAATTCCCACGGGGAGGGCTACACCTTC. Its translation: CASSENSHGEGYTF.

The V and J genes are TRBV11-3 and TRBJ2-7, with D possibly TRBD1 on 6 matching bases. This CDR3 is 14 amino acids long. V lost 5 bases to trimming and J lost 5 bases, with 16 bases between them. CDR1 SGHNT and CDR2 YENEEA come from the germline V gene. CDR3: CASSPGQGNDEQYF. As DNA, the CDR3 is TGTGCCAGCAGCCCCGGCCAGGGGAACGACGAGCAGTACTTC.

Here the CDR3 DNA reads TGTGCCAGCAGCTCCCCGACAGGGAACACTGAAGCTTTCTTT. The encoded protein is CASSSPTGNTEAFF. The chain uses TRBV5-4 and TRBJ1-1; the D gene is possibly TRBD1 (6 bases). Trimming stripped 3 bases from V and 1 base from J, with 10 bases between. The CDR3 is 14 residues long. CDR1 and CDR2 from the germline V gene are SGHNT and YYREEE (reference sequence).

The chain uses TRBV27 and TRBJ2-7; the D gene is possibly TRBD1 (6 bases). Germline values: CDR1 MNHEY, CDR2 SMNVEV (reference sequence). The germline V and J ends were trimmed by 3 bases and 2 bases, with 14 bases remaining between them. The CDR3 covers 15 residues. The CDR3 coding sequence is TGTGCCAGCAGTTTCCAGACAGGTGATCCCTACGAGCAGTACTTC. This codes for CASSFQTGDPYEQYF.

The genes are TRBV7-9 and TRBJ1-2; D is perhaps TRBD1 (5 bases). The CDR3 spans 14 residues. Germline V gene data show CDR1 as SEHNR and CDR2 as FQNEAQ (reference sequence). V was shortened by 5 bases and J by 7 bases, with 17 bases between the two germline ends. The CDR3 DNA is TGTGCCAGCAGCCCCGCCGGCGGGGCGATTGGCTACACCTTC. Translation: CASSPAGGAIGYTF.

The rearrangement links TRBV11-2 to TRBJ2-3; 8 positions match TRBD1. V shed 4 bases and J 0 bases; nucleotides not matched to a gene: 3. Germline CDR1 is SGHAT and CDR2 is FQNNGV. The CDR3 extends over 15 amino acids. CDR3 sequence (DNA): TGTGCCAGCAGCTCCCAGGGGGCGAGCACAGATACGCAGTATTTT. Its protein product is CASSSQGASTDTQYF.

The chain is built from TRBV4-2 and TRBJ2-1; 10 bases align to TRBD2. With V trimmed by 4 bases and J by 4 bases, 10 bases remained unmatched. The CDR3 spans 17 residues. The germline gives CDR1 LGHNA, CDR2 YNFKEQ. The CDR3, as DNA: TGTGCCAGCAGCCCCTTTGCTAGCGGGAGTTCATACAATGAGCAGTTCTTC. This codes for CASSPFASGSSYNEQFF.

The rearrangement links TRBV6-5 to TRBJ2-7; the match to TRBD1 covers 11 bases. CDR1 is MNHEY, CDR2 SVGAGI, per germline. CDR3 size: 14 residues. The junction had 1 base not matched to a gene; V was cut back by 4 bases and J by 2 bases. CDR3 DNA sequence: TGTGCCAGCAGTTCGGGACAGGGGGCCTACGAGCAGTACTTC. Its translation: CASSSGQGAYEQYF.

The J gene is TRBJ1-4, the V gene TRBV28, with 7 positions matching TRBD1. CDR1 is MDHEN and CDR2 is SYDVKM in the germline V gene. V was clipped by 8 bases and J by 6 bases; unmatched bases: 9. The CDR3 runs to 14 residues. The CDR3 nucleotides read TGTGCCAGCTATCGACAGGGTGCTTATGAAAAACTGTTTTTT. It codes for CASYRQGAYEKLFF.

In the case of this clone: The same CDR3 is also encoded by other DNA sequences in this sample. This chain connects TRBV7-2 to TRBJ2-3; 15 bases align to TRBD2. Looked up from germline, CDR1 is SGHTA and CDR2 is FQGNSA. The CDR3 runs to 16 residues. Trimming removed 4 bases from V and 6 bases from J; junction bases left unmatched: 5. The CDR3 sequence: CASSSGLAGGGDTQYF. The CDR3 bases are TGTGCCAGCAGCTCGGGACTAGCGGGAGGCGGGGATACGCAGTATTTT.

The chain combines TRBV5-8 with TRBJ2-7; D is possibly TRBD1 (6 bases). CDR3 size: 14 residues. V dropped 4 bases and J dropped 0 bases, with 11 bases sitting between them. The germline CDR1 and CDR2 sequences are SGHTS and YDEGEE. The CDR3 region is CASSIPTGSYEQYF. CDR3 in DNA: TGTGCCAGCAGCATCCCGACAGGCTCCTACGAGCAGTACTTC.

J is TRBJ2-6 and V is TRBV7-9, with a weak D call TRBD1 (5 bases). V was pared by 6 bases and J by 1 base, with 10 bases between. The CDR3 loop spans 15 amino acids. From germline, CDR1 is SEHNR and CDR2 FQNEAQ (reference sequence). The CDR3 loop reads CASRGRESGANVLTF. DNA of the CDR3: TGTGCCAGCAGGGGCAGGGAATCTGGGGCCAACGTCCTGACTTTC. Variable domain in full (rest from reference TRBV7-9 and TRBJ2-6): DTGVSQNPRHKITKRGQNVTFRCDPISEHNRLYWYRQTLGQGPEFLTYFQNEAQLEKSRLLSDRFSAERPKGSFSTLEIQRTEQGDSAMYLCASRGRESGANVLTFGAGSRLTVL.

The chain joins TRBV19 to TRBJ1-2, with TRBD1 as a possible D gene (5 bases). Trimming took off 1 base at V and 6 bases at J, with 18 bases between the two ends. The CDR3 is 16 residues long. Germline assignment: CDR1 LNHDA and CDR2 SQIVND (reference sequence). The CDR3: CASSIVGEAPSNGYTF. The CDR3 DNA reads TGTGCCAGTAGTATAGTAGGGGAGGCCCCATCCAATGGCTACACCTTC.

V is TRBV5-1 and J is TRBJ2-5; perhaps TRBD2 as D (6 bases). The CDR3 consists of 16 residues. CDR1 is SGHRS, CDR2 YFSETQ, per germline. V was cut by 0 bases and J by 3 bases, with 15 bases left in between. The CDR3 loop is CASSLAGGKGEETQYF. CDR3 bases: TGCGCCAGCAGCTTGGCCGGGGGAAAGGGTGAAGAGACCCAGTACTTC.

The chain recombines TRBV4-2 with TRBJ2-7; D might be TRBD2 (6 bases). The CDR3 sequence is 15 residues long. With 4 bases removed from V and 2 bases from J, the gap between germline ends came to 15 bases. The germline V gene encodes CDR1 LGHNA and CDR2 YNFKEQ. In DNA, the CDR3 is TGTGCCAGCAGCCGCGGGACGGCGGATGCCTACGAGCAGTACTTC. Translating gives CASSRGTADAYEQYF.

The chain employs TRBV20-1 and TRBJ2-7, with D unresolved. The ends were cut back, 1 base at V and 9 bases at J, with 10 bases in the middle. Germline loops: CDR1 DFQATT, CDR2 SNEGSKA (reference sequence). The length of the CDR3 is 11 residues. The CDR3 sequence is CSARASGGQYF. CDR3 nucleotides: TGCAGTGCTAGAGCCTCCGGTGGGCAGTACTTC.

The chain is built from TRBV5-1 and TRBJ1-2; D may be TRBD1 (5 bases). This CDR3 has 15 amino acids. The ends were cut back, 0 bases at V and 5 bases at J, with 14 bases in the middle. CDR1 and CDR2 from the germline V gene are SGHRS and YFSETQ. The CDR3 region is CASSLAKGQTYGYTF. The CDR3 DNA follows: TGCGCCAGCAGCTTGGCCAAGGGGCAGACTTATGGCTACACCTTC.

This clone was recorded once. In DNA form, the CDR3 reads TGTGCCAGCAGTCCGACTGCTAACCTCCGGGACACCCCGAACACCGGGGAGCTGTTTTTT. Amino acids: CASSPTANLRDTPNTGELFF. The rearrangement joins TRBV28 to TRBJ2-2; weak D call: TRBD1 (6 bases). Looked up from germline, CDR1 is MDHEN and CDR2 is SYDVKM. This CDR3 region has 20 residues. The V and J ends lost 5 bases and 0 bases respectively, with 25 bases between them.

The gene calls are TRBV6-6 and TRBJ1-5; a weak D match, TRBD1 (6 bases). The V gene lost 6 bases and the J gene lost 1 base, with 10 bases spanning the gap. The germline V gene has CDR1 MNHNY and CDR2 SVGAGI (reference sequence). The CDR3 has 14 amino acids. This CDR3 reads CASSTQGSNQPQHF. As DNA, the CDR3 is TGTGCCAGCAGCACACAGGGAAGCAATCAGCCCCAGCATTTT.

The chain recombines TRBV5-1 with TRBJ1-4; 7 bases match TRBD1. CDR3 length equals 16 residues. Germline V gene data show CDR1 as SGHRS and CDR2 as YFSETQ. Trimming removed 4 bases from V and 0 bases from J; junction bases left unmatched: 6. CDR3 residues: CASSPGTVATNEKLFF. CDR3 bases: TGCGCCAGCAGCCCAGGGACAGTCGCAACTAATGAAAAACTGTTTTTT.

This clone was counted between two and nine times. The CDR3 region is CASSAIASEADTQYF. DNA for the CDR3: TGTGCCAGCAGCGCAATAGCTAGCGAAGCAGATACGCAGTATTTT. The gene calls are TRBV5-4 and TRBJ2-3, with D maybe TRBD2 (6 bases). The germline V gene has CDR1 SGHNT and CDR2 YYREEE (reference sequence). The CDR3 has 15 amino acids. The ends were cut back, 4 bases at V and 4 bases at J, with 16 bases in the middle. The variable domain in full, with the rest retrieved from reference TRBV5-4 and TRBJ2-3, is ETGVTQSPTHLIKTRGQQVTLRCSSQSGHNTVSWYQQALGQGPQFIFQYYREEENGRGNFPPRFSGLQFPNYSSELNVNALELDDSALYLCASSAIASEADTQYFGPGTRLTVL.

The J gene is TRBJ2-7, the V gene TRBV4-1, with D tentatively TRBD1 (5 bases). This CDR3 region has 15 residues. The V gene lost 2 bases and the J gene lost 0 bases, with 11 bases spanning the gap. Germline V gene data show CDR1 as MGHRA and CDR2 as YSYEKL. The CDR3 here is CASSQPRAASYEQYF. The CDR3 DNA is TGCGCCAGCAGCCAACCCAGGGCGGCCTCCTACGAGCAGTACTTC.

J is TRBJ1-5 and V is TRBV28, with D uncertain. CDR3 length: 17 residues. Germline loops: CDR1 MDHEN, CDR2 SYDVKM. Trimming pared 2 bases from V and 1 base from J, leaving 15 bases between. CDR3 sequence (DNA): TGTGCCAGCAGTTTACTCTCGGCGGGTGGGAGCAATCAGCCCCAGCATTTT. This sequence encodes CASSLLSAGGSNQPQHF.

Written as DNA, the CDR3 is TGTGCCAGCAGTTTGGGGGAGGGAACACCCCTCCACTTT. Its protein is CASSLGEGTPLHF. This sequence joins TRBV28 and TRBJ1-6, with a tentative D call TRBD1 (5 bases). The V gene's germline CDR1 is MDHEN and CDR2 SYDVKM. Trimming took 3 bases from V and 11 from J, leaving 11 bases between them. The CDR3 sequence is 13 residues long.

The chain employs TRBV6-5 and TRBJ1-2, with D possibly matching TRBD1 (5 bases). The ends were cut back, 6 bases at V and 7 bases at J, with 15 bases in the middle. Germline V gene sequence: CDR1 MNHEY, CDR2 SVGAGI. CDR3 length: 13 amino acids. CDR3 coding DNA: TGTGCCAGCAGGCAGGGAATTTCGGGTGGCTACACCTTC. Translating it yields CASRQGISGGYTF.

The DNA of the CDR3 is TGTGCCAGCAAACCCGGACTTACCTACGAGCAGTACTTC. Its translation: CASKPGLTYEQYF. The chain employs TRBV28 and TRBJ2-7; tentatively, D is TRBD2 (5 bases). Trimming removed 7 bases at V and 2 bases at J, with 12 bases between. The CDR3 consists of 13 residues. Germline V gives CDR1 MDHEN, CDR2 SYDVKM.

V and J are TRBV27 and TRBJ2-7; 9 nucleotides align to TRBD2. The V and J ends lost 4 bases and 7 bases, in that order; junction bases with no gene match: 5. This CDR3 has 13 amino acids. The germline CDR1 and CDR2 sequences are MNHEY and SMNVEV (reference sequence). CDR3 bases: TGTGCCAGCAGTTCCGGGACTAGCCGTGAGCAGTACTTC. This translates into CASSSGTSREQYF.

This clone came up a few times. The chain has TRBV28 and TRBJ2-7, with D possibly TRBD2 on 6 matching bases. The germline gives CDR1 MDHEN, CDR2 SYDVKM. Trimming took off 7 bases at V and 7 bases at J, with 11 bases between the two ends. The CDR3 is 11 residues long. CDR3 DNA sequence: TGTGCCAGCACAGCGGAGGGGGAGCAGTACTTC. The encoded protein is CASTAEGEQYF.

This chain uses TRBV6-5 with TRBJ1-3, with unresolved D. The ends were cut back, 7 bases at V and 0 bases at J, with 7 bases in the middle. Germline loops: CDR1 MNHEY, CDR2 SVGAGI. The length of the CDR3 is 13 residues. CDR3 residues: CASTAPSGNTIYF. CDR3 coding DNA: TGTGCCAGCACAGCGCCCTCTGGAAACACCATATATTTT.